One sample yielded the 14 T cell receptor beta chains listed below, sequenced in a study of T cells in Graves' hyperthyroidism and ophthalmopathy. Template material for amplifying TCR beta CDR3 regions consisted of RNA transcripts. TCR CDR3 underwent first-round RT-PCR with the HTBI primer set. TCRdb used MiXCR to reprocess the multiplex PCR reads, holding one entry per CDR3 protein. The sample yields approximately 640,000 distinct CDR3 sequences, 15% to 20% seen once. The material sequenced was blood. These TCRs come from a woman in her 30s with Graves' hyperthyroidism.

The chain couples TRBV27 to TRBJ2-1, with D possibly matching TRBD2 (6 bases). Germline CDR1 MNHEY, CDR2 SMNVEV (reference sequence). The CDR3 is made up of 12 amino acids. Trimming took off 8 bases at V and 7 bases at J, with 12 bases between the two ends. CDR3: CASVGGINEQFF. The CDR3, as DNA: TGTGCCAGCGTGGGGGGAATTAATGAGCAGTTCTTC.

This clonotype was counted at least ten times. CDR3 in DNA: TGTGCCTGGAGCAGGGGGATGAACACTGAAGCTTTCTTT. Translation: CAWSRGMNTEAFF. This chain uses TRBV30 with TRBJ1-1; 7 bases line up with TRBD1. The V gene end was trimmed by 3 bases and the J gene end by 0 bases; junction bases not matched to a gene: 1. The germline V gene has CDR1 GTSNPN and CDR2 SVGIG (reference sequence). CDR3 length: 13 residues.

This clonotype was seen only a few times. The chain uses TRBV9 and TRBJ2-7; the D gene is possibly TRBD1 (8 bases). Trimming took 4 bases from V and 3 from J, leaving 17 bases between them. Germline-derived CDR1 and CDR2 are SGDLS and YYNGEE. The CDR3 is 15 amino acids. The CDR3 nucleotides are TGTGCCAGCAGCCCTGAGGGGGGGACAGGCTACGAGCAGTACTTC. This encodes CASSPEGGTGYEQYF.

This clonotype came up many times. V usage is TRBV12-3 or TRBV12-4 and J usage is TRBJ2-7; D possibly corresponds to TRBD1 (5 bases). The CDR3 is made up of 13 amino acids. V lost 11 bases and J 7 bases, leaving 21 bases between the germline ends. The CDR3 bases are TGTGCCCCTAAAACAGGAGAGTTGGGTGAGCAGTACTTC. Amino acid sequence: CAPKTGELGEQYF.

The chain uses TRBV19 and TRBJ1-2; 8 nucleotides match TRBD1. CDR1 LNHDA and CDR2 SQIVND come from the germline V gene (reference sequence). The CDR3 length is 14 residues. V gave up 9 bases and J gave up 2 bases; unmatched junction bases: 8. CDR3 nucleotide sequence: TGTGCCAGCGCCAAGGACAGGGTGAACTATGGCTACACCTTC. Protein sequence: CASAKDRVNYGYTF.

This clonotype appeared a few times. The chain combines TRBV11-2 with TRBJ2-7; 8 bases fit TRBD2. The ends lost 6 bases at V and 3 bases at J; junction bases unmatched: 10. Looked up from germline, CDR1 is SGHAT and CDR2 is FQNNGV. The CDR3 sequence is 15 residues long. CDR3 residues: CASSHQAGGLYEQYF. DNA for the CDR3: TGTGCCAGCAGTCATCAGGCGGGAGGTCTCTACGAGCAGTACTTC.

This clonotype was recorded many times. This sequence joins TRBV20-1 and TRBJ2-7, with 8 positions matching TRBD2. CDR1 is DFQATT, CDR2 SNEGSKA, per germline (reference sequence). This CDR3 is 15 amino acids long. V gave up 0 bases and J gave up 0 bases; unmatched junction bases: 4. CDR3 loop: CSARDQRESSYEQYF. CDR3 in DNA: TGCAGTGCTAGAGATCAGCGGGAGAGCTCCTACGAGCAGTACTTC.

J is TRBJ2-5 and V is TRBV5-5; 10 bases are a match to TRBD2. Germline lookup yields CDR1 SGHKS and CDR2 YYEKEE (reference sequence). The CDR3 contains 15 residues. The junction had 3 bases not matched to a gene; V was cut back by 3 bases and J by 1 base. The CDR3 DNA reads TGTGCCAGCAGCTCGGCTAGCGGGGGCCAAGAGACCCAGTACTTC. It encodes CASSSASGGQETQYF.

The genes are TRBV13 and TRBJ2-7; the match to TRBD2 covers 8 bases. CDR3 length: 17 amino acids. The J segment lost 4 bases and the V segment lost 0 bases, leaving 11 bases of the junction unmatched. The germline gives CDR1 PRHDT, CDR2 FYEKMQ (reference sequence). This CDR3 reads CASSLGPMVAGRYEQYF. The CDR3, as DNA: TGTGCCAGCAGCTTAGGCCCAATGGTAGCGGGGAGGTACGAGCAGTACTTC.

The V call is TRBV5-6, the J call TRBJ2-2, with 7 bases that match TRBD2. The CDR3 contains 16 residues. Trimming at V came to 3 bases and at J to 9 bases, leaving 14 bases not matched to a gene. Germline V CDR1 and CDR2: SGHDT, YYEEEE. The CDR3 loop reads CASSWELGAGQRELFF. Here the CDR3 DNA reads TGTGCCAGCAGCTGGGAGCTGGGAGCGGGGCAGAGGGAGCTGTTTTTT.

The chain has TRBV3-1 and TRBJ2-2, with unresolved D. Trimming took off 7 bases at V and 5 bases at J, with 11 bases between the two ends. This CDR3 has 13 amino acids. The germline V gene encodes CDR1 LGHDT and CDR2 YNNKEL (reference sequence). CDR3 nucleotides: TGTGCCAGCATATGGGGTCGTACCGGGGAGCTGTTTTTT. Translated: CASIWGRTGELFF.

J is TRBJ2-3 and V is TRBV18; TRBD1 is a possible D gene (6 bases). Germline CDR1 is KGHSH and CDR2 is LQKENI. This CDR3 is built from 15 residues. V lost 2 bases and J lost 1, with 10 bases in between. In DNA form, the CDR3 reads TGTGCCAGCTCACCATCGCCAGGGGGCACAGATACGCAGTATTTT. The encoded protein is CASSPSPGGTDTQYF. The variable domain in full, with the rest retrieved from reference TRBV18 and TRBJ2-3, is NAGVMQNPRHLVRRRGQEARLRCSPMKGHSHVYWYRQLPEEGLKFMVYLQKENIIDESGMPKERFSAEFPKEGPSILRIQQVVRGDSAAYFCASSPSPGGTDTQYFGPGTRLTVL.

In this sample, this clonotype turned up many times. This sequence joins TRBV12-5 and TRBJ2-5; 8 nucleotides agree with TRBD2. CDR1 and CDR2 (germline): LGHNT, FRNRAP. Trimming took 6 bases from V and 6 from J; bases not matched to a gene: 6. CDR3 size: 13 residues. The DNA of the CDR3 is TGTGCTAGTGGCTTCGGGGGGGGACAGACCCAGTACTTC. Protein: CASGFGGGQTQYF.

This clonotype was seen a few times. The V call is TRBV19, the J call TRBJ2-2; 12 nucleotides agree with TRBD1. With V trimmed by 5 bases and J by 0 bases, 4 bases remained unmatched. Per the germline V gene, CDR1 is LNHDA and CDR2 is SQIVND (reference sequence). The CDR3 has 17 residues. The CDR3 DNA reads TGTGCCAGTAGTTCGGGACAGGGGGCAGCGAACACCGGGGAGCTGTTTTTT. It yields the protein CASSSGQGAANTGELFF.